What follows describes a single TCR beta chain. Each sorted subset replicate got 200 ng genomic DNA, 30,000 or so genomes. The method was immunoSEQ multiplex PCR; TCRdb's version includes in-frame clones alone and lacks a portion of them. This table holds about 2.3 million clones, under 95% found once. These data originate in a study of shared clonotypes between healthy human individuals. V was shortened by 4 bases and J by 4 bases, with 16 bases between the two germline ends. The length of the CDR3 is 14 residues. From germline, CDR1 is GTSNPN and CDR2 SVGIG (reference sequence). This receptor was identified in a man between 18 and 29 years old in good health. Some clones in this sample may be carry-over from other donors' samples. Sequences were obtained from naive CD4+ T cells from PBMCs. Subset of the sample: CD45RA+ positively selected. This chain links TRBV30 with TRBJ2-5; D tentatively fits TRBD1 or TRBD2 (5 bases each). The CDR3 sequence: CAWTFNGGVETQYF. In DNA form, the CDR3 reads TGTGCCTGGACCTTTAATGGGGGAGTAGAGACCCAGTACTTC.